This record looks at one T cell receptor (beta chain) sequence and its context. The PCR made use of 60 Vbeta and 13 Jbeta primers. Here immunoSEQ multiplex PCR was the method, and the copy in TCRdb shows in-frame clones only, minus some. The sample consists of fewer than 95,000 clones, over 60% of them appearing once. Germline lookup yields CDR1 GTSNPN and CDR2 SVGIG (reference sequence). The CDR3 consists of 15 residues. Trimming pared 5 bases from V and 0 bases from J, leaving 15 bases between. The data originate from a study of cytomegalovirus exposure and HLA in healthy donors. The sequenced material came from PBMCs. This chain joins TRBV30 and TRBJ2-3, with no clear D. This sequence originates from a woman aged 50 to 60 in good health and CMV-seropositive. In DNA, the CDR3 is TGTGCCTGGGGCTCCGCAGGCTTTAGCACAGATACGCAGTATTTT. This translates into CAWGSAGFSTDTQYF.